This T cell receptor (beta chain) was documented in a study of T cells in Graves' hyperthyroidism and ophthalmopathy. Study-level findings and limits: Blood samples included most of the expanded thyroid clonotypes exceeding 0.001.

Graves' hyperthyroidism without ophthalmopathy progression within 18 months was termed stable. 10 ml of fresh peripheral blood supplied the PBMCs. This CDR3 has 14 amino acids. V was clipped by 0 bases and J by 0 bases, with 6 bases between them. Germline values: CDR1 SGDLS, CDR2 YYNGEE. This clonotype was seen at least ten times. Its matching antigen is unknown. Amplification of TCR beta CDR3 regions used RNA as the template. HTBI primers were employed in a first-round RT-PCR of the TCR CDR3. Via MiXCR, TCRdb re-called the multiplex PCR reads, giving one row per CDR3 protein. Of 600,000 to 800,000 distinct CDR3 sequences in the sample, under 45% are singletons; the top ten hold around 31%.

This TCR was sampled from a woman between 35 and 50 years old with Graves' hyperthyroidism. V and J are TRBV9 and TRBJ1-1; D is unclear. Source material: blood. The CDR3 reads CASSVDLVNTEAFF. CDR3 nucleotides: TGTGCCAGCAGCGTAGATTTGGTGAACACTGAAGCTTTCTTT.